The 13 T cell receptor beta chains reported below all come from one sample, sequenced in a study of control samples from healthy donors and cancer patients. TCRdb's copy holds only in-frame clones and misses some; the assay was immunoSEQ multiplex PCR. The sample consists of approximately 150,000 clones, roughly 94% of them appearing once. The source material was blood. These receptor sequences come from a woman between 18 and 29 years old in good health.

This sequence joins TRBV6-2 or TRBV6-3 and TRBJ2-2; D may be TRBD2 (6 bases). V lost 5 bases and J 0 bases, leaving 13 bases between the germline ends. The germline gives CDR1 MNHEY, CDR2 SVGEGT. CDR3 length: 16 amino acids. CDR3 nucleotide sequence: TGTGCCAGCAGTCTGGAACTAGCAGCGAACACCGGGGAGCTGTTTTTT. Protein sequence: CASSLELAANTGELFF.

The chain couples TRBV9 to TRBJ2-1; no clear D. V was trimmed by 0 bases and J by 4 bases, leaving 11 bases between them. The germline V gene has CDR1 SGDLS and CDR2 YYNGEE. This CDR3 is 15 amino acids long. CDR3 loop: CASSVVQDNYNEQFF. Here the CDR3 DNA reads TGTGCCAGCAGCGTAGTTCAGGATAATTACAATGAGCAGTTCTTC.

This chain uses TRBV7-9 with TRBJ2-2; maybe TRBD1 (6 bases). Germline CDR1 reads SEHNR; CDR2 reads FQNEAQ (reference sequence). This CDR3 comprises 15 residues. The V end was cut by 5 bases, the J end by 0 bases, with 10 bases between. DNA of the CDR3: TGTGCCAGCAGCCGGGACATGGCGAACACCGGGGAGCTGTTTTTT. Amino acid sequence: CASSRDMANTGELFF.

In DNA, the CDR3 is TGCAGCGTTGAAGCCAACAGGGGGCCCCTCTATGGCTACACCTTC. Amino acid sequence: CSVEANRGPLYGYTF. The chain has TRBV29-1 and TRBJ1-2; 9 bases fit TRBD1. The CDR3 is made up of 15 amino acids. Trimming cost V 1 base and J 4 bases; bases outside gene matches: 7. The germline CDR1 and CDR2 sequences are SQVTM and ANQGSEA.

V and J are TRBV29-1 and TRBJ1-3; D remains ambiguous. Trimming left V 0 bases short and J 4 bases short, with 10 bases between. In germline, CDR1 is SQVTM, CDR2 ANQGSEA. The length of the CDR3 is 14 residues. The CDR3 bases are TGCAGCGTTGAAGATCAAGCTTTCGGAAACACCATATATTTT. Translated: CSVEDQAFGNTIYF.

A single count supports this clone. The chain combines TRBV3-1 (or the pseudogene TRBV3-2) with TRBJ1-5; no firm D call. CDR3 length: 14 amino acids. V was cut by 1 base and J by 7 bases, with 11 bases left in between. Germline CDR1 LGHDT, CDR2 YNNKEL (reference sequence). CDR3: CASSQGQRHQPQHF. The CDR3 coding sequence is TGTGCCAGCAGCCAAGGGCAGAGGCACCAGCCCCAGCATTTT.

The chain joins TRBV5-4 to TRBJ1-2, with D uncertain. The germline V gene has CDR1 SGHNT and CDR2 YYREEE (reference sequence). The CDR3 is 13 amino acids. V gave up 3 bases and J gave up 2 bases, with 8 bases separating them. The CDR3 reads CASSSILNYGYTF. The CDR3 DNA reads TGTGCCAGCAGCTCTATACTAAACTATGGCTACACCTTC.

The chain employs TRBV11-1 and TRBJ2-1, with D hard to call. This CDR3 is 12 amino acids long. With 5 bases removed from V and 9 bases from J, the gap between germline ends came to 11 bases. Germline V CDR1 and CDR2: SGHAT, FQDESV (reference sequence). DNA for the CDR3: TGTGCCAGCAGCGCGCCCGGTGCTGAGCAGTTCTTC. Its protein product is CASSAPGAEQFF.

V gene TRBV18 combines with J gene TRBJ1-1; 8 bases fit TRBD1. The CDR3 is 13 residues long. Germline values: CDR1 KGHSH, CDR2 LQKENI. V dropped 7 bases and J dropped 1; count of bases not matched to a gene: 2. The CDR3 protein is CASYGTGNTEAFF. DNA of the CDR3: TGTGCCAGCTATGGGACAGGGAACACTGAAGCTTTCTTT.

This chain uses TRBV6-2 or TRBV6-3 with TRBJ1-1, with 7 bases identical to TRBD1. The CDR3 runs 14 residues. V was pared by 4 bases and J by 5 bases, with 7 bases of the junction left unmatched. The germline V gene encodes CDR1 MNHEY and CDR2 SVGEGT. The CDR3 region has the DNA TGTGCCAGCAGTTCCCCGGGACAGAGGACTGAAGCTTTCTTT. Translating gives CASSSPGQRTEAFF.

Details on this clone: Additional DNA sequences in this sample encode the identical CDR3. J is TRBJ2-6 and V is TRBV2; tentatively, D is TRBD2 (5 bases). Germline V gives CDR1 SNHLY, CDR2 FYNNEI. This CDR3 is built from 15 residues. Trimming took 3 bases from V and 0 from J, leaving 6 bases between them. The CDR3 DNA is TGTGCCAGCAGTGACGGGGTCTCTGGGGCCAACGTCCTGACTTTC. Translated: CASSDGVSGANVLTF.

The chain links TRBV12-3 or TRBV12-4 to TRBJ2-7; a weak D match, TRBD1 (6 bases). V was clipped by 6 bases and J by 7 bases, with 10 bases between them. The CDR3 spans 11 residues. CDR3 bases: TGTGCCAGCAGCCAGGGGCCAGAGCAGTACTTC. Protein: CASSQGPEQYF.

This clone was counted a single time. The CDR3 DNA is TGTGCCAGCAGCCCCGAATTACCGGGTGCAGATACGCAGTATTTT. Protein: CASSPELPGADTQYF. The V and J genes are TRBV6-2 or TRBV6-3 and TRBJ2-3, with D uncertain. Trimming pared 6 bases from V and 4 bases from J, leaving 17 bases between. Germline V gene data show CDR1 as MNHEY and CDR2 as SVGEGT. This CDR3 spans 15 amino acids.